This entry concerns a single T cell receptor (beta chain). Per the original data handling: Because ImmunoSEQ provided only junction sequences with no quality scores, the filtering differed. Sequencing was performed with immunoSEQ multiplex PCR; in TCRdb, only in-frame clones are kept and a portion is missing. V and J calls and clone size are copied from that table; D and trimming were computed from the DNA. Among about 1.1 million clones listed, 75% to 80% were seen once. These data come from a study of shared clonotypes between healthy human individuals. Study in general: Plates per donor: three CD4 naive, three CD4 memory, two CD8 naive, one CD8 memory.

The CDR3 is 13 residues long. Per the germline V gene, CDR1 is SEHNR and CDR2 is FQNEAQ (reference sequence). Trimming cost V 6 bases and J 4 bases; bases outside gene matches: 5. The chain joins TRBV7-9 to TRBJ1-2, with 7 nucleotides matching TRBD1. The specimen sequenced was memory CD4+ T cells from PBMCs. Described subset: CD45RA-negative fraction. This sequence originates from a man aged 18 to 29 in good health. Some clones in this sample may be carry-over from other donors' samples. The CDR3 region is CASSQGTVYGYTF. The CDR3 DNA reads TGTGCCAGCAGTCAGGGGACAGTCTATGGCTACACCTTC.